The rows below give T cell receptor beta chains drawn from one sample of a study of neurological immune-mediated disorders. TCRdb called the 5' RACE reads again in MiXCR, with one record for every CDR3 protein. The data hold 35,000 to 40,000 distinct CDR3 sequences, with 11% observed a single time. Sequencing was done on a sample of PBMCs. The receptors shown here come from a man aged 55 to 69 with HTLV-1-associated myelopathy (HAM/TSP). Both conserved end residues are part of each CDR3. The order of the fields is CDR3 DNA, CDR3 protein, D gene, clone size, J gene, V gene. D genes are given only for firm matches. A clone size is listed for some rows: how often the clone was seen (once, few, many), or a class if it is expanded.

TGTGCCAGCAGCTTAGCACTAGCGGGAGAAAACGAGCAGTACTTC	CASSLALAGENEQYF	TRBD2	many	TRBJ2-7	TRBV7-2
TGTGCCAGCAGGGGTGCGGGAGGGCCGGCCGGGGAGCTGTTTTTT	CASRGAGGPAGELFF	TRBD2	many	TRBJ2-2	TRBV6-1
TGCAGTGCTAGAGTTCGGGAGAGAGGGACCCAGTACTTC	CSARVRERGTQYF	.	many	TRBJ2-5	TRBV20-1
TGTGCCAGCAGCTTGGGTCCGAGCGGGAACAATGAGCAGTTCTTC	CASSLGPSGNNEQFF	TRBD2	many	TRBJ2-1	TRBV7-8
TGTGCCAGCAGTTACACAGGGTCGGCTGGAAACACCATATATTTT	CASSYTGSAGNTIYF	.	many	TRBJ1-3	TRBV6-6
TGCGCCAGCAGCCAAGAGACGGTTAGCGGGGGAGGGTCCCCTGCGCAGTATTTT	CASSQETVSGGGSPAQYF	TRBD2	many	TRBJ2-3	TRBV4-1
TGTGCCAGTGAGGGCCGAAACAATGAGCAGTTCTTC	CASEGRNNEQFF	.	many	TRBJ2-1	TRBV19
TGTGCCAGCGGCAGGGGGGCGGGTTACATTCAGTACTTC	CASGRGAGYIQYF	.	many	TRBJ2-4	TRBV12-3/TRBV12-4
TGTGCCAGCAGCTTAGAGGGCGGCTATGGCTACACCTTC	CASSLEGGYGYTF	.	many	TRBJ1-2	TRBV11-2
TGTGCCAGCAGGCCCCAGGGGGCTTCTGGAAACACCATATATTTT	CASRPQGASGNTIYF	TRBD1	many	TRBJ1-3	TRBV12-3/TRBV12-4
TGTGCCAGCAGTTTAGGGAATGAGCAGTTCTTC	CASSLGNEQFF	.	many	TRBJ2-1	TRBV28
TGTGCCAGCAGTTTTCTAACCAGGATCTACCAAGAGACCCAGTACTTC	CASSFLTRIYQETQYF	.	many	TRBJ2-5	TRBV28
TGTGCCAGCTCACCACCGGTAGGCACAGATACGCAGTATTTT	CASSPPVGTDTQYF	.	.	TRBJ2-3	TRBV18
TGTGCCAGCAGCCATGGGACTAGCGGGAACACCGGGGAGCTGTTTTTT	CASSHGTSGNTGELFF	TRBD2	many	TRBJ2-2	TRBV5-4
TGTGCCAGCAGCGTAGGGGCAGGCGATAGCACAGATACGCAGTATTTT	CASSVGAGDSTDTQYF	.	many	TRBJ2-3	TRBV9
TGTGCCAGCAGTCATAATGAAAAACTGTTTTTT	CASSHNEKLFF	.	many	TRBJ1-4	TRBV12-3/TRBV12-4
TGTGCCAGCAGCTTCGGGGGGCTGGAGACCCAGTACTTC	CASSFGGLETQYF	.	.	TRBJ2-5	TRBV7-3
TGTGCCAGCAGACCGACAGCAGCCTCTGGAAACACCATATATTTT	CASRPTAASGNTIYF	.	many	TRBJ1-3	TRBV12-3/TRBV12-4
TGTGCCAGCAGTTTTAATACCATACTAGCGGGAGGGAGGGGAGCCAAAAACATTCAGTACTTC	CASSFNTILAGGRGAKNIQYF	TRBD2	many	TRBJ2-4	TRBV12-3/TRBV12-4
TGCAGCGGGGACAGGGGGCAGATGGGCAATGAGCAGTTCTTC	CSGDRGQMGNEQFF	TRBD1	.	TRBJ2-1	TRBV29-1
TGTGCCAGCAGTTTAGGACAGGGGATTTGGAATGAGCAGTTCTTC	CASSLGQGIWNEQFF	TRBD1	many	TRBJ2-1	TRBV12-3/TRBV12-4
TGTGCCACCAGCAGAACTAAGGACAATAGCAATCAGCCCCAGCATTTT	CATSRTKDNSNQPQHF	.	many	TRBJ1-5	TRBV15